This T cell receptor (beta chain) is from a study of blood T cell repertoires in COVID-19. Assay: immunoSEQ multiplex PCR; the TCRdb copy retains only in-frame clones and omits some. The sample lists 150,000 to 200,000 clones; 60% to 85% were seen once. Germline CDR1 is LGHNT and CDR2 is FRNRAP. V lost 3 bases and J lost 5, with 7 bases in between. CDR3 size: 12 residues. Specimen: peripheral blood. The sequence was collected from a man in his 60s with active or convalescent COVID-19. V and J are TRBV12-5 and TRBJ2-5; no clear D. CDR3 nucleotide sequence: TGTGCTAGTGGTTTTACTTTGGAGACCCAGTACTTC. The encoded protein is CASGFTLETQYF.